Below, 17 T cell receptor beta chains from the same sample are listed, as sequenced in a study of blood T cell repertoires in COVID-19. Measured with immunoSEQ multiplex PCR; TCRdb has only the in-frame clones, and not every one. The sample records around 450,000 clones, roughly 87% being singletons. Specimen: PBMCs or T cells enriched from blood (not recorded which). The receptors derive from a young woman who had recovered from COVID-19.

This chain joins TRBV6-5 and TRBJ1-4, with a weak D call TRBD1 (5 bases). V was shortened by 7 bases and J by 8 bases, with 20 bases between the two germline ends. The CDR3 sequence is 15 residues long. Germline V gene sequence: CDR1 MNHEY, CDR2 SVGAGI. The CDR3 DNA reads TGTGCCAGCATTTTTTACCCAGGGTATCGGGAAAAACTGTTTTTT. Its protein is CASIFYPGYREKLFF.

The J gene is TRBJ2-5, the V gene TRBV5-1; TRBD1 matches at 11 bases. Germline assignment: CDR1 SGHRS and CDR2 YFSETQ. This CDR3 spans 14 amino acids. The V and J ends lost 5 bases and 3 bases, in that order; junction bases with no gene match: 3. CDR3 sequence (DNA): TGCGCCAGCAGACTGGGACAGGGGGAAGAGACCCAGTACTTC. This encodes CASRLGQGEETQYF.

The gene calls are TRBV15 and TRBJ2-7; 9 bases fit TRBD1. The CDR3 contains 15 residues. The trim removed 5 bases at V and 3 bases at J, leaving 8 bases unmatched. Germline CDR1 and CDR2: LNHNV and YYDKDF (reference sequence). CDR3 region: CATSPRRTGVYEQYF. The CDR3 DNA reads as TGTGCCACCAGCCCCCGGCGGACAGGGGTCTACGAGCAGTACTTC.

The chain couples TRBV30 to TRBJ1-3; 7 bases are shared with TRBD1. The CDR3 extends over 16 amino acids. V lost 7 bases to trimming and J lost 2 bases; unmatched junction nucleotides: 14. Germline V gene data show CDR1 as GTSNPN and CDR2 as SVGIG (reference sequence). The CDR3 loop is CAFSLGTAFTGNTIYF. The CDR3 DNA follows: TGTGCCTTTTCTCTGGGGACAGCCTTTACTGGAAACACCATATATTTT.

The rearrangement links TRBV11-2 to TRBJ1-4; 7 positions agree with TRBD1. The CDR3 covers 17 residues. The junction had 13 bases not matched to a gene; V was cut back by 1 base and J by 8 bases. The germline CDR1 and CDR2 sequences are SGHAT and FQNNGV. CDR3 protein: CASSLGPGGTPAEKLFF. The DNA for the CDR3 is TGTGCCAGCAGCTTAGGGCCAGGGGGGACTCCAGCGGAAAAACTGTTTTTT.

The V and J genes are TRBV7-9 and TRBJ2-7, with D possibly being TRBD2 (7 bases). Trimming stripped 3 bases from V and 4 bases from J, with 16 bases between. Per the germline V gene, CDR1 is SEHNR and CDR2 is FQNEAQ (reference sequence). CDR3 size: 15 residues. The DNA for the CDR3 is TGTGCCAGCAGCTTTAGTCGGGGGGCAGGGTACGAGCAGTACTTC. This encodes CASSFSRGAGYEQYF.

The V gene is TRBV5-4, the J gene TRBJ1-2, with TRBD1 matching 12 bases. Germline CDR1 reads SGHNT; CDR2 reads YYREEE (reference sequence). The J segment lost 1 base and the V segment lost 4 bases, leaving 11 bases of the junction unmatched. The CDR3 sequence is 18 residues long. The CDR3 here is CASSPISGQGARNYGYTF. CDR3 nucleotide sequence: TGTGCCAGCAGCCCAATTTCGGGACAGGGGGCTCGTAACTATGGCTACACCTTC.

The chain has TRBV11-2 and TRBJ2-7; a weak D match, TRBD2 (6 bases). The V gene's germline CDR1 is SGHAT and CDR2 FQNNGV. The V end was cut by 0 bases, the J end by 5 bases, with 8 bases between. The CDR3 has 13 amino acids. The CDR3 bases are TGTGCCAGCAGCTTAGATTGGGGGGACGAGCAGTACTTC. This sequence encodes CASSLDWGDEQYF.

The chain has TRBV28 and TRBJ2-7, with 12 nucleotides matching TRBD1. The CDR3 contains 15 residues. V was clipped by 8 bases and J by 6 bases; unmatched bases: 11. CDR1 is MDHEN and CDR2 is SYDVKM in the germline V gene. CDR3 nucleotide sequence: TGTGCCAGCGGTTCTACGGGACAGGGGGCAACCGAGCAGTACTTC. This sequence encodes CASGSTGQGATEQYF.

CDR3 residues: CASSLRMGLGETQYF. For the CDR3, the DNA is TGCGCCAGCAGCTTACGGATGGGTCTAGGAGAGACCCAGTACTTC. The chain has TRBV5-1 and TRBJ2-5, with D unresolved. V lost 2 bases, J lost 4 bases, and 15 bases lay in between. This CDR3 has 15 residues. Germline values: CDR1 SGHRS, CDR2 YFSETQ.

The chain has TRBV28 and TRBJ2-3, with 9 positions matching TRBD2. Germline values: CDR1 MDHEN, CDR2 SYDVKM. This CDR3 has 15 amino acids. The J segment lost 2 bases and the V segment lost 5 bases, leaving 5 bases of the junction unmatched. CDR3 bases: TGTGCCAGCAGTCCGACTAGCGGAGCCACAGATACGCAGTATTTT. This codes for CASSPTSGATDTQYF.

The chain employs TRBV11-1 and TRBJ2-2; 8 bases are a match to TRBD2. CDR3 size: 16 residues. The germline CDR1 and CDR2 sequences are SGHAT and FQDESV (reference sequence). V lost 7 bases, J lost 1 base, and 8 bases stayed unmatched. CDR3 protein: CASTEAGAQNTGELFF. The CDR3, as DNA: TGTGCCAGCACCGAAGCGGGAGCACAGAACACCGGGGAGCTGTTTTTT.

V usage is TRBV27 and J usage is TRBJ1-1, with D possibly being TRBD1 (6 bases). V lost 0 bases, J lost 1 base, and 9 bases lay in between. Germline CDR1 is MNHEY and CDR2 is SMNVEV (reference sequence). The CDR3 length is 15 residues. The CDR3 spells CASSLSQGPNTEAFF. The CDR3 region has the DNA TGTGCCAGCAGTTTATCCCAGGGGCCGAACACTGAAGCTTTCTTT.

The V gene is TRBV4-2, the J gene TRBJ2-1, with TRBD1 as a possible D gene (5 bases). The V and J ends lost 0 bases and 6 bases respectively, with 15 bases between them. There are 16 residues in the CDR3. Germline CDR1 and CDR2: LGHNA and YNFKEQ. CDR3 bases: TGTGCCAGCAGCCAAGATGGCAGGGCAGGATTCAATGAGCAGTTCTTC. It codes for CASSQDGRAGFNEQFF.

The chain combines TRBV6-6 with TRBJ1-5; a weak D match, TRBD1 (6 bases). Looked up from germline, CDR1 is MNHNY and CDR2 is SVGAGI (reference sequence). Trimming took off 3 bases at V and 0 bases at J, with 12 bases between the two ends. The CDR3 is made up of 16 amino acids. The CDR3 DNA reads TGTGCCAGCAGTTATGCAGGGGAGCTTAGCAATCAGCCCCAGCATTTT. It encodes CASSYAGELSNQPQHF.

The chain carries TRBV30 and TRBJ1-5, with D uncertain. With 3 bases removed from V and 0 bases from J, the gap between germline ends came to 15 bases. Germline V gene sequence: CDR1 GTSNPN, CDR2 SVGIG (reference sequence). CDR3 size: 16 residues. In nucleotides, the CDR3 is TGTGCCTGGAGACCCGGCGGTCTAGATAGCAATCAGCCCCAGCATTTT. Encoded protein: CAWRPGGLDSNQPQHF.

This chain links TRBV28 with TRBJ2-1, with 7 bases fitting TRBD1. The length of the CDR3 is 15 residues. After removal of 6 bases from V and 6 bases from J, the junction contained 11 bases not matched to a gene. CDR1 is MDHEN and CDR2 is SYDVKM in the germline V gene. The CDR3 region has the DNA TGTGCCAGCAGCCTAACAGGGGCCCGTGTCAATGAGCAGTTCTTC. Translation: CASSLTGARVNEQFF.